These 24 T cell receptor beta chains came from one sample sequenced in a study of shared clonotypes between healthy human individuals. In the naive CD8 group, cells lacked CD45RO and were positively selected for CCR7, so terminally differentiated effector memory CD45RA+ cells were left out. Method: immunoSEQ multiplex PCR; TCRdb's copy keeps in-frame clones and lacks some. The data show some 1,900,000 clones, just under 95% seen once. The sequenced sample consisted of naive CD8+ T cells sorted from blood. The origin of the receptors is a man aged 18 to 35 in good health.

V is TRBV28 and J is TRBJ1-5, with a possible D match to TRBD1 (5 bases). CDR3 length equals 15 residues. The V gene's germline CDR1 is MDHEN and CDR2 SYDVKM. The V end was cut by 3 bases, the J end by 0 bases, with 9 bases between. Here the CDR3 reads CASSFTGLSNQPQHF. CDR3 bases: TGTGCCAGCAGTTTTACAGGTCTTAGCAATCAGCCCCAGCATTTT.

This CDR3 reads CASSEGRDAPTDTQYF. The CDR3 region has the DNA TGTGCCAGCAGTGAAGGTCGGGACGCGCCCACAGATACGCAGTATTTT. The chain is built from TRBV2 and TRBJ2-3, with D perhaps being TRBD1 or TRBD2 (5 bases each). CDR3 length: 16 residues. The V end was cut by 1 base, the J end by 2 bases, with 13 bases between. Germline V lookup: CDR1 SNHLY, CDR2 FYNNEI.

CDR3: CASSSGTGGAGYTF. The CDR3 DNA is TGTGCCAGCAGCTCAGGGACAGGGGGTGCGGGCTACACCTTC. The genes are TRBV11-2 and TRBJ1-2; 11 bases line up with TRBD1. The CDR3 contains 14 residues. Germline CDR1 SGHAT, CDR2 FQNNGV. Germline trimming cut 4 bases from V and 8 bases from J; bases unmatched to any gene: 6.

The chain joins TRBV5-6 to TRBJ1-5; a weak D match, TRBD1 (6 bases). This CDR3 region has 16 residues. Trimming took 0 bases from V and 2 from J, leaving 12 bases between them. CDR1 and CDR2 from the germline V gene are SGHDT and YYEEEE. CDR3 DNA sequence: TGTGCCAGCAGCTTGGCCGAGGGGGGAGGCAATCAGCCCCAGCATTTT. Translation gives CASSLAEGGGNQPQHF.

V gene TRBV18 combines with J gene TRBJ2-7; 10 bases fit TRBD1. CDR1 and CDR2 (germline): KGHSH, LQKENI. V lost 1 base and J lost 2; bases outside the gene matches: 8. The CDR3 extends over 17 amino acids. The DNA for the CDR3 is TGTGCCAGCTCACCACTAAAGGGACAGGGGCCAACCTACGAGCAGTACTTC. It codes for CASSPLKGQGPTYEQYF.

The chain is built from TRBV5-4 and TRBJ2-1; 10 bases map to TRBD1. V shed 2 bases, J shed 5 bases, and the junction held 4 bases outside the gene matches. This CDR3 spans 15 amino acids. Germline assignment: CDR1 SGHNT and CDR2 YYREEE (reference sequence). The CDR3 is CASSFGDRGNNEQFF. DNA for the CDR3: TGTGCCAGCAGCTTCGGGGACAGGGGCAACAATGAGCAGTTCTTC.

The V call is TRBV5-8, the J call TRBJ1-5; 7 bases match TRBD1. Germline V lookup: CDR1 SGHTS, CDR2 YDEGEE. The CDR3 length is 15 residues. V shed 2 bases and J 2 bases; nucleotides not matched to a gene: 4. The CDR3 is CASSFRGPGNQPQHF. Here the CDR3 DNA reads TGTGCCAGCAGCTTTAGGGGGCCGGGCAATCAGCCCCAGCATTTT.

For this clone: The same CDR3 arises from other DNA sequences in this sample as well. The chain uses TRBV6-5 and TRBJ2-1; the match to TRBD2 covers 7 bases. Germline V gene data show CDR1 as MNHEY and CDR2 as SVGAGI. The V and J ends lost 4 bases and 2 bases, in that order; junction bases with no gene match: 5. CDR3 length equals 15 residues. The CDR3 DNA reads as TGTGCCAGCAGTTCTCTTGCGGGGGCCTACAATGAGCAGTTCTTC. Translated, it gives CASSSLAGAYNEQFF.

The V and J genes are TRBV27 and TRBJ2-7; no clear D. This CDR3 comprises 13 residues. Deletions cut 3 bases from V and 3 bases from J, with 9 bases between. Germline V gene data show CDR1 as MNHEY and CDR2 as SMNVEV (reference sequence). In nucleotides, the CDR3 is TGTGCCAGCAGTTTGAGCGAGTTCTACGAGCAGTACTTC. Its translation is CASSLSEFYEQYF.

The V gene is TRBV6-1, the J gene TRBJ1-6, with 11 nucleotides matching TRBD1. The germline V gene encodes CDR1 MNHNS and CDR2 SASEGT. The trim removed 2 bases at V and 7 bases at J, leaving 4 bases unmatched. CDR3 size: 16 residues. CDR3: CASSEFGTGGNSPLHF. CDR3 sequence (DNA): TGTGCCAGCAGTGAATTTGGGACAGGGGGGAATTCACCCCTCCACTTT.

The CDR3 region is CASSGSGGNTEAFF. The CDR3 region has the DNA TGTGCCAGCAGCGGGTCTGGGGGGAACACTGAAGCTTTCTTT. The chain recombines TRBV5-5 with TRBJ1-1; tentatively, D is TRBD1 (5 bases). V was clipped by 4 bases and J by 1 base, with 11 bases between them. Germline V CDR1 and CDR2: SGHKS, YYEKEE (reference sequence). The CDR3 sequence is 14 residues long.

Notes on this clone: Other DNA sequences within the sample encode an identical CDR3. V gene TRBV19 combines with J gene TRBJ1-1; D not resolved. The CDR3 spans 11 residues. V lost 4 bases and J lost 7, with 7 bases in between. CDR1 and CDR2 (germline): LNHDA, SQIVND (reference sequence). CDR3 nucleotides: TGTGCCAGTAGTACGGGCGTTGAAGCTTTCTTT. It specifies CASSTGVEAFF.

The V gene is TRBV4-1, the J gene TRBJ2-7; D remains ambiguous. The CDR3 totals 16 residues. V was clipped by 0 bases and J by 3 bases, with 15 bases between them. Germline V lookup: CDR1 MGHRA, CDR2 YSYEKL. In DNA, the CDR3 is TGCGCCAGCAGCCAAGATGTCTCCAGCTTCTTCTACGAGCAGTACTTC. Amino acids: CASSQDVSSFFYEQYF.

This sequence joins TRBV5-5 and TRBJ1-1, with D perhaps TRBD1 (5 bases). The CDR3 consists of 15 residues. V lost 1 base and J 2 bases, leaving 12 bases between the germline ends. CDR1 is SGHKS, CDR2 YYEKEE, per germline (reference sequence). The CDR3 sequence: CASSLYSTDNTEAFF. DNA of the CDR3: TGTGCCAGCAGCTTGTACTCGACAGACAACACTGAAGCTTTCTTT.

The chain combines TRBV4-1 with TRBJ2-7; TRBD2 matches 15 bases. CDR3 length: 16 amino acids. V was pared by 5 bases and J by 2 bases, with 4 bases of the junction left unmatched. The germline V gene has CDR1 MGHRA and CDR2 YSYEKL. The CDR3 DNA is TGCGCCAGCAGCTTACGGACTAGCGGGAGGGCCTACGAGCAGTACTTC. It encodes CASSLRTSGRAYEQYF.

The chain has TRBV7-9 and TRBJ2-5; no definite D call. CDR1 is SEHNR and CDR2 is FQNEAQ in the germline V gene (reference sequence). The CDR3 contains 15 residues. V was trimmed by 5 bases and J by 2 bases, leaving 15 bases between them. The CDR3 nucleotides read TGTGCCAGCAGCCCACCATCCCGGGCTCAAGAGACCCAGTACTTC. Protein product: CASSPPSRAQETQYF.

The chain couples TRBV27 to TRBJ1-1; D gene uncertain. V was shortened by 3 bases and J by 1 base, with 12 bases between the two germline ends. This CDR3 is built from 15 residues. Germline values: CDR1 MNHEY, CDR2 SMNVEV (reference sequence). In DNA form, the CDR3 reads TGTGCCAGCAGTTTCGGCCCTATGGGGAACACTGAAGCTTTCTTT. Protein sequence: CASSFGPMGNTEAFF.

V usage is TRBV27 and J usage is TRBJ2-5; 12 nucleotides match TRBD2. Trimming removed 10 bases from V and 5 bases from J; junction bases left unmatched: 11. The CDR3 spans 15 residues. Germline V gene sequence: CDR1 MNHEY, CDR2 SMNVEV (reference sequence). For the CDR3, the DNA is TGTGCCACCACCTCGAGGACTAGCGGGACCGAGACCCAGTACTTC. Encoded protein: CATTSRTSGTETQYF.

As for this clone: Other DNA sequences in the same sample also yield this CDR3. The chain recombines TRBV6-5 with TRBJ2-3, with TRBD2 identical over 8 bases. Germline V gene lookup returns CDR1 MNHEY and CDR2 SVGAGI. This CDR3 comprises 15 residues. J lost 2 bases, V lost 2 bases, and 3 bases had no gene match. CDR3 sequence reads: CASSYGGGSTDTQYF. In DNA, the CDR3 is TGTGCCAGCAGTTACGGCGGGGGGTCCACAGATACGCAGTATTTT.

This clone has a handful of counts. This chain joins TRBV19 and TRBJ1-2, with D unclear. V was pared by 4 bases and J by 8 bases, with 14 bases between. The CDR3 covers 13 residues. CDR1 LNHDA and CDR2 SQIVND come from the germline V gene (reference sequence). The CDR3 here is CASSTSILWGYTF. The CDR3 DNA reads TGTGCCAGTAGTACCTCGATTCTCTGGGGCTACACCTTC.

The genes are TRBV28 and TRBJ1-3; D is unclear. V shed 8 bases and J shed 2 bases, with 7 bases lying between them. Germline V lookup: CDR1 MDHEN, CDR2 SYDVKM. There are 12 residues in the CDR3. The CDR3 protein is CASGDAGNTIYF. The CDR3 DNA reads TGTGCCAGCGGCGACGCTGGAAACACCATATATTTT.

This chain links TRBV29-1 with TRBJ2-3; TRBD2 agrees at 10 bases. The CDR3 has 17 amino acids. Germline CDR1 reads SQVTM; CDR2 reads ANQGSEA. With 3 bases clipped from V and 4 bases from J, the junction kept 13 bases outside the gene matches. CDR3 amino acids: CSVDRVVASGGSDTQYF. CDR3 nucleotides: TGCAGCGTTGACAGGGTTGTGGCTAGCGGGGGCTCAGATACGCAGTATTTT.

This chain connects TRBV5-6 to TRBJ1-2; no firm D call. Trimming removed 0 bases from V and 8 bases from J, with 20 bases in between. The CDR3 is 16 residues long. Germline V lookup: CDR1 SGHDT, CDR2 YYEEEE. CDR3 bases: TGTGCCAGCAGCTTGGTTGGCAGTGCGTTCAAGGGAGGCTACACCTTC. Protein product: CASSLVGSAFKGGYTF. The whole variable domain, filled in from reference TRBV5-6 and TRBJ1-2, reads DAGVTQSPTHLIKTRGQQVTLRCSPKSGHDTVSWYQQALGQGPQFIFQYYEEEERQRGNFPDRFSGHQFPNYSSELNVNALLLGDSALYLCASSLVGSAFKGGYTFGSGTRLTVV.

J is TRBJ1-3 and V is TRBV4-1; a weak D match, TRBD1 (5 bases). CDR3 size: 15 residues. V lost 1 base, J lost 10 bases, and 17 bases lay in between. Germline lookup yields CDR1 MGHRA and CDR2 YSYEKL. CDR3 residues: CASSQGMGDEGTIYF. DNA for the CDR3: TGCGCCAGCAGCCAAGGTATGGGGGACGAAGGTACCATATATTTT.